The entry below gives a single TCR beta chain sequence along with its context. This clonotype came up a few times. Its antigen is currently not known. The sample holds no much larger clone one base away, and base qualities are not on file. These data are taken from a study of vaccination and CD4 T cells after COVID-19 (dated by TCRdb to between 2022 and 2023). The study in broad terms: Every convalescent patient had a positive nasal swab PCR test for SARS-CoV-2, with mild disease in several patients and severe disease in one. Two doses of either the Pfizer-BioNTech BNT162b2 vaccine (n=8) or the Moderna mRNA-1273 vaccine (n=2) were administered to participants. The time from the second vaccine dose to post-vaccine blood sampling had a median of roughly 72 days and ranged from about 12 to 241 days. Six males and four females were included in the convalescent cohort, with two Hispanic individuals, seven Caucasians, two Asians and one multiracial person represented. Culture stimuli were overlapping spike peptide pools from SARS-CoV-2 and from the common cold coronaviruses HCoV-NL63, HCoV-OC43 and HCoV-229E. The spike-specific CD4+ TCR repertoire was compared before and after mRNA vaccination in approximately ten COVID-19 convalescent patients and several infection-naive healthy vaccine recipients. Control cultures received a CEFX viral epitope pool as the positive control, an HIV-1 Nef peptide pool as the negative control, or no peptide. Post-COVID blood samples from convalescent patients were collected a median of around 100 days after diagnosis, with a range of roughly 35 to 170 days. The study at large found these results: The study included relatively few convalescent patients and did not analyze early timepoints after natural infection. An increase in the median number of SARS-CoV-2-reactive clonotypes from more than 20 after infection to roughly 36 after vaccination was observed, but the change was not found to be significant. In convalescent patients, nearly all vaccine-specific clones (304 of 307) were found to be mono-reactive for SARS-CoV-2 spike rather than cross-reactive with common cold coronaviruses. Among convalescent patients, a median roughly 90% of the SARS-CoV-2-reactive clones seen after vaccination appeared only after vaccination, which suggests priming specific to the vaccine.

The library was produced with PCR. DNA from cultured CD4+ T cells underwent TCR sequencing with the Oncomine TCR Beta short-read assay at the Johns Hopkins FTIC core. Genomic DNA was extracted from the cultured CD4+ T cells with the QIAamp micro DNA kit. Oncomine TCR Beta libraries made from cultured CD4+ T cells were pooled using unique dual indexes and sequenced on an Illumina iSeq 100. The paper's processing steps were these. Non-productive sequences were filtered out, and CDR3s that did not start with C, did not end with F or W, or were shorter than 7 amino acids were discarded. Antigen-specific clonotypes were identified using the MANAFEST web application through comparison of peptide-stimulated wells with reference and other culture wells. An FDR below 0.05, an odds ratio above 5, and a productive frequency above 0.1% in at least two of three replicate wells were required for clones to be considered positive. A clonotype counted as cross-reactive if it showed significant expansion both in the SARS-CoV-2 spike wells and in at least one common cold coronavirus spike condition. Using R version 3.6.1, CDR3 homology was evaluated through Levenshtein distances (stringdist) along with unrooted phylogenetic trees (ape). TCRdb reran the public reads through fastp at Q25 and MiXCR, keeping productive beta chains. CDR3 protein duplicates are merged, each entry listing the most common genes and DNA. None of the V and J calls come from the authors' own analysis; TCRdb made them. The sample table records approximately 20,000 distinct CDR3 sequences; around 45% of these occur just once. In total, the top ten clones hold 7% to 8.5% of the sample.

Trimming costs V 1 base and J 11 bases, and their ends lie 14 bases apart. Looking up the germline V gene (reference sequence) yields CDR1 GTSNPN and CDR2 SVGIG. The CDR3 holds 12 amino acids from the cysteine to the phenylalanine. The retained sequence is limited to the CDR3, 36 bases, with the frame set at the first base. Interpreted using the paper, the treatment or condition label stands for: approximately 10-day PBMC culture with coronavirus spike peptide pools or control peptides (ViraFEST assay). The ViraFEST assay, used in the study, expanded antigen-specific T cells with peptide pools and then identified the expanded clonotypes through TCR sequencing. The convalescent patients' positive SARS-CoV-2 PCR tests were from March to December 2020, which was before the Alpha, Beta and Delta variants emerged in the United States. PBMCs were cultured at approximately 2 million per well in IMDM supplemented with roughly 5.2% human AB serum and around 9.5 IU/ml IL-2, with approximately 9.5 ug/ml peptide pools added. On days 3 and 7, half of the culture medium was replaced with fresh IL-2-containing medium. Once the cells had been in culture for about 10 days, the EasySep CD4+ T cell isolation kit was used to isolate CD4+ T cells by negative selection. Ficoll-Paque Plus gradient centrifugation was used to isolate PBMCs from whole blood, and the isolated PBMCs were then either used fresh or cryopreserved at -140C. Triplicate wells were generally used for each culture condition.

The starting material was CD4+ T cells from blood, cultured in vitro, obtained after SARS-CoV-2 vaccination. The V and J segments used are TRBV30 and TRBJ2-5, with the D gene not confidently named. The TCR originated in a human donor who had recovered from COVID-19. The nucleotide sequence reads as follows: TGTGCCTGGAGTGAAGTCGCCGGCCTACAGTACTTC. Translated, this is CAWSEVAGLQYF. Full variable domain (CDR3 extended with the reference TRBV30 and TRBJ2-5 proteins): SQTIHQWPATLVQPVGSPLSLECTVEGTSNPNLYWYRQAAGRGLQLLFYSVGIGQISSEVPQNLSASRPQDRQFILSSKKLLLSDSGFYLCAWSEVAGLQYFGPGTRLLVL.